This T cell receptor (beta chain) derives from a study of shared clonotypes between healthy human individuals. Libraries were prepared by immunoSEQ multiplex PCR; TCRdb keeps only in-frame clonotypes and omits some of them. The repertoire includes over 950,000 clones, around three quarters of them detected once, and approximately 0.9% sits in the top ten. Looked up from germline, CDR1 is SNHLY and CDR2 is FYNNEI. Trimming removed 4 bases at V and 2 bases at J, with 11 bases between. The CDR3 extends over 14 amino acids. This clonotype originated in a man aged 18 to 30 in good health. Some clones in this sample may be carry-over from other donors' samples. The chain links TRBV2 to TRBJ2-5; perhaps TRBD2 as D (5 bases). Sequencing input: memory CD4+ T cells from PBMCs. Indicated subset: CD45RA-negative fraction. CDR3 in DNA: TGTGCCAGCAGTGCCTCGACTACACAAGAGACCCAGTACTTC. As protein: CASSASTTQETQYF.